A selection of T cell receptor beta chains follows, all from one sample in a study of technical replicates of blood from a handful of donors. This table comes from immunoSEQ multiplex PCR, and its TCRdb copy is limited to in-frame clones, with some not included. The sample shows fewer than 95,000 clones, 85% to 95% of them seen only once. Sequencing was done on a sample of T cells isolated from PBMCs. These receptors were collected from a human donor in good health. The CDR3 runs from the conserved cysteine through the conserved F or W. D genes are given only for firm matches. A clone size is listed for some rows: how often the clone was seen (once, few, many), or a class if it is expanded.

>TRBV7-2|TRBJ2-2|.|.
CASSSYTGELFF
TGTGCCAGCAGCTCTTACACCGGGGAGCTGTTTTTT
>TRBV9|TRBJ2-5|TRBD2|.
CASSREGIGRETQYF
TGTGCCAGCAGCCGGGAGGGTATTGGTCGGGAGACCCAGTACTTC
>TRBV4-2|TRBJ2-3|.|.
CASSQDGGDPTDTQYF
TGTGCCAGCAGCCAAGATGGGGGCGACCCCACAGATACGCAGTATTTT
>TRBV5-4|TRBJ1-1|.|.
CATRRGIDTEAFF
TGTGCCACCAGGAGGGGGATCGACACTGAAGCTTTCTTT
>TRBV4-1|TRBJ1-1|.|once
CASSQVMSAVAFF
TGCGCCAGCAGCCAAGTTATGAGCGCCGTTGCTTTCTTT
>TRBV4-1|TRBJ2-7|TRBD1|.
CASSHLTGQGASYEQYF
TGCGCCAGCAGCCACCTGACGGGACAGGGGGCCTCCTACGAGCAGTACTTC
>TRBV10-1|TRBJ1-2|.|.
CASSETDGYTF
TGCGCCAGCAGTGAGACAGATGGCTACACCTTC
>TRBV2|TRBJ1-1|.|.
CASINPRGDTEAFF
TGTGCCAGCATAAACCCCCGGGGAGACACTGAAGCTTTCTTT
>TRBV27|TRBJ2-7|TRBD2|.
CASRRLAGGVSFEYEQYF
TGTGCCAGCAGAAGACTAGCGGGAGGAGTGTCCTTTGAGTACGAGCAGTACTTC
>TRBV5-1|TRBJ2-5|TRBD2|.
CASSSSSGGAETQYF
TGCGCCAGCAGCTCATCTAGCGGGGGGGCGGAGACCCAGTACTTC
>TRBV4-1|TRBJ2-7|.|.
CASSQVPGQASPTYEQYF
TGCGCCAGCAGCCAAGTCCCCGGACAAGCGAGCCCCACCTACGAGCAGTACTTC
>TRBV15|TRBJ2-7|TRBD1|.
CATSRDKGTGYSYEQYF
TGTGCCACCAGCAGAGATAAGGGGACAGGGTACTCCTACGAGCAGTACTTC
>TRBV19|TRBJ2-7|.|.
CASSIGLLPYEQYF
TGTGCCAGTAGTATTGGACTACTTCCATACGAGCAGTACTTC
>TRBV10-1|TRBJ2-2|.|.
CASSDGGSGELFF
TGCGCCAGCAGTGACGGGGGAAGCGGGGAGCTGTTTTTT
>TRBV25-1|TRBJ2-3|.|.
CASSERTQYF
TGTGCCAGCAGTGAGAGGACGCAGTATTTT
>TRBV27|TRBJ2-6|.|.
CASSSGTLAVLTF
TGTGCCAGCAGTTCAGGGACATTGGCCGTCCTGACTTTC
>TRBV27|TRBJ2-7|TRBD1|.
CASTAGTGIDYEQYF
TGTGCCAGCACCGCCGGGACAGGGATTGACTACGAGCAGTACTTC
>TRBV11-2|TRBJ2-1|.|.
CASSRRGGTYNEQFF
TGTGCCAGCAGCCGAAGGGGCGGTACCTACAATGAGCAGTTCTTC
>TRBV4-1|TRBJ2-2|.|few
CASSQDGSGSVHTGELFF
TGCGCCAGCAGCCAAGACGGTTCGGGGAGTGTTCACACCGGGGAGCTGTTTTTT
>TRBV6-5|TRBJ1-2|.|.
CASSYSSGLGGYTF
TGTGCCAGCAGTTACTCGAGCGGCCTTGGGGGCTACACCTTC
>TRBV5-1|TRBJ1-1|.|.
CASGSRGNTEAFF
TGCGCCAGCGGATCCAGGGGGAACACTGAAGCTTTCTTT
>TRBV4-2|TRBJ1-2|.|.
CASSHLTGLDGYTF
TGTGCCAGCAGCCACCTGACAGGCCTCGATGGCTACACCTTC
>TRBV4-1|TRBJ1-5|TRBD1|.
CASSHVSGTGGDQPQHF
TGCGCCAGCAGCCATGTCTCGGGGACAGGGGGCGATCAGCCCCAGCATTTT
>TRBV27|TRBJ2-2|TRBD2|.
CASSTMSGTSGRGELFF
TGTGCCAGCAGTACAATGTCCGGGACTAGCGGGAGAGGGGAGCTGTTTTTT
>TRBV5-1|TRBJ2-3|.|.
CASSFAGGGADTQYF
TGCGCCAGCAGCTTCGCAGGGGGAGGCGCAGATACGCAGTATTTT
>TRBV11-3|TRBJ2-5|.|.
CASRDNLGGETQYF
TGTGCCAGCAGAGATAATTTGGGCGGGGAGACCCAGTACTTC
>TRBV4-1|TRBJ2-7|.|.
CASSRLLQTGVNYEQYF
TGCGCCAGCAGCCGCCTCTTACAAACCGGGGTAAACTACGAGCAGTACTTC
>TRBV5-1|TRBJ2-1|.|.
CASSSLPSGSPGLYNEQFF
TGCGCCAGCAGCTCCCTCCCGTCCGGGAGCCCCGGCCTCTACAATGAGCAGTTCTTC
>TRBV12-5|TRBJ2-2|.|few
CASGLVQNQQNTGELFF
TGTGCTAGTGGTTTGGTACAGAATCAACAGAACACCGGGGAGCTGTTTTTT
>TRBV6-4|TRBJ2-2|.|few
CASRQNTGELFF
TGTGCCAGCAGACAGAACACCGGGGAGCTGTTTTTT
>TRBV15|TRBJ1-1|TRBD1|.
CATSSRTGGSTEAFF
TGTGCCACCAGCAGCCGGACAGGAGGTTCCACTGAAGCTTTCTTT
>TRBV10-3|TRBJ2-1|.|once
CAMAVGNEQFF
TGTGCCATGGCGGTAGGCAATGAGCAGTTCTTC
>TRBV9|TRBJ2-1|.|few
CASSVEWGVSSYNEQFF
TGTGCCAGCAGCGTAGAATGGGGGGTCAGCTCCTACAATGAGCAGTTCTTC
>TRBV25-1|TRBJ1-1|.|.
CASSESGGTRDAFF
TGTGCCAGCAGTGAATCGGGGGGAACGCGTGATGCTTTCTTT
>TRBV18|TRBJ2-2|.|.
CASSPRQVAGELFF
TGTGCCAGCTCACCTCGACAGGTGGCAGGGGAGCTGTTTTTT
>TRBV11-2|TRBJ2-1|.|.
CASSSSHLDEQFF
TGTGCCAGCAGCTCTAGTCATTTGGATGAGCAGTTCTTC
>TRBV5-1|TRBJ1-1|TRBD1|.
CASSGGQVMNTEAFF
TGCGCCAGCAGCGGCGGACAGGTCATGAACACTGAAGCTTTCTTT
>TRBV7-9|TRBJ1-1|.|.
CASSLGMRLREGTEAFF
TGTGCCAGCAGCTTAGGTATGAGGCTCCGGGAAGGCACTGAAGCTTTCTTT
>TRBV7-6|TRBJ2-7|TRBD1|.
CASSFGDRGGGYEQYF
TGTGCCAGCAGCTTCGGTGACAGGGGCGGTGGGTACGAGCAGTACTTC
>TRBV7-6|TRBJ1-1|.|once
CASSLSVVDTEAFF
TGTGCCAGCAGCTTATCAGTCGTTGACACTGAAGCTTTCTTT
>TRBV11-3|TRBJ2-7|.|.
CASSLEVQLYEQYF
TGTGCCAGCAGCTTAGAAGTACAGCTCTACGAGCAGTACTTC
>TRBV4-1|TRBJ2-7|TRBD2|.
CASSQDQGGGREQYF
TGCGCCAGCAGCCAAGACCAGGGCGGGGGGCGCGAGCAGTACTTC
>TRBV11-2|TRBJ1-2|.|.
CASSFTGANGYTF
TGTGCCAGCAGCTTCACTGGGGCAAATGGCTACACCTTC
>TRBV5-1|TRBJ2-2|.|.
CASSLRQAATGELFF
TGCGCCAGCAGCCTTCGACAGGCGGCCACCGGGGAGCTGTTTTTT
>TRBV5-1|TRBJ2-6|.|.
CASSFQGNVLTF
TGCGCCAGCAGCTTTCAGGGCAACGTCCTGACTTTC